This T cell receptor (beta chain) was found in a study of T cell changes during pregnancy in multiple sclerosis. Repertoires were generated with immunoSEQ multiplex PCR, while TCRdb's copy carries only in-frame clones and drops some. The sample shows 55,000 to 75,000 clones, around 90% of them seen only once. The CDR3 runs 15 residues. CDR1 and CDR2 (germline): MNHEY, SVGAGI. Trimming cost V 5 bases and J 6 bases; bases outside gene matches: 11. The rearrangement joins TRBV6-5 to TRBJ2-7, with TRBD2 matching over 9 bases. This TCR was recovered from a female donor with multiple sclerosis, enrolled in a pregnancy study. The starting material was peripheral blood, obtained after pregnancy. DNA of the CDR3: TGTGCCAGCAGTCGACTAGCGGCCACGCAAAGCGAGCAGTACTTC. This encodes CASSRLAATQSEQYF.